This T cell receptor (beta chain) was identified in a study of blood T cells in healthy people across ages. Total RNA extracted from each sample amounted to at least 6 micrograms. CDR3 length: 15 amino acids. V was shortened by 3 bases and J by 1 base, with 9 bases between the two germline ends. Then a second PCR, running roughly 7 to 12 cycles, was carried out with a sample-barcoded 5' primer and a J-beta primer mix. TCRdb reprocessed the 5' RACE reads via MiXCR and lists one record per CDR3 protein. The data show 800,000 to 1,300,000 distinct CDR3 sequences, approximately 25% seen once. This clonotype came up a few times. These data were also reused for a study on T cells of mothers and their children. Per that paper: An overlap that was slightly higher, though non-significant, was seen in related mother-child pairs versus unrelated pairs.

The origin of this receptor is a girl aged 2 to 10 in good health. Sample: blood. The chain joins TRBV12-3 or TRBV12-4 to TRBJ2-2; D gene unclear. CDR3 amino acids: CASSFPRMNTGELFF. CDR3 coding DNA: TGTGCCAGCAGTTTTCCCCGCATGAACACCGGGGAGCTGTTTTTT.